These T cell receptor beta chains were read from a single sample in a study of Ad26.COV2.S vaccination and SARS-CoV-2 variants. Clones were read by immunoSEQ multiplex PCR, and TCRdb kept only the in-frame ones, dropping some. Of a few hundred thousand clones listed, 83% are singletons. This sample comprised peripheral blood, obtained in a trial of Ad26.COV2.S vaccine versus placebo. These receptors all stem from a person between 18 and 60 years old who received the Ad26.COV2.S COVID-19 vaccine or a placebo. Each CDR3 is given with its conserved first and last residue. Fields, in order: clone size, D gene, J gene, V gene, CDR3 protein, CDR3 DNA. A D gene is named only where the DNA matches it firmly. Clone size is stated in some rows and not others, as once, few, many or a class when expanded.

>NA|TRBD1|TRBJ1-6|TRBV30
CAWRPRTGKHSPLHF
TGTGCCTGGAGACCCAGGACAGGGAAACATTCACCCCTCCACTTT
>NA|NA|TRBJ1-3|TRBV6-5
CASSYSPENTIYF
TGTGCCAGCAGTTACTCCCCAGAGAACACCATATATTTT
>NA|TRBD1|TRBJ1-4|TRBV18
CASSPMGQPNEKLFF
TGTGCCAGCTCACCGATGGGACAGCCTAATGAAAAACTGTTTTTT
>NA|NA|TRBJ2-5|TRBV7-9
CASSSKTETQYF
TGTGCCAGCAGCTCAAAAACAGAGACCCAGTACTTC
>few|NA|TRBJ1-1|TRBV20-1
CSASGVAEAFF
TGCAGTGCTAGCGGGGTGGCTGAAGCTTTCTTT
>few|TRBD2|TRBJ2-1|TRBV11-1
CASSPGRGAANEQFF
TGTGCCAGCAGCCCAGGGCGGGGGGCGGCCAATGAGCAGTTCTTC
>NA|NA|TRBJ2-1|TRBV7-2
CASSLRDSANEQFF
TGTGCCAGCAGCCTTCGCGACTCCGCCAATGAGCAGTTCTTC
>once|NA|TRBJ2-5|TRBV5-1
CASSLVPGQGTQYF
TGCGCCAGCAGCCTCGTTCCGGGGCAAGGGACCCAGTACTTC
>NA|NA|TRBJ2-1|TRBV9
CASSVDSSYNEQFF
TGTGCCAGCAGCGTAGACAGCTCCTACAATGAGCAGTTCTTC
>NA|NA|TRBJ1-2|TRBV7-2
CASSLVTVSYGYTF
TGTGCCAGCAGCTTAGTGACGGTTTCTTATGGCTACACCTTC
>NA|TRBD2|TRBJ2-3|TRBV11-2
CASSIGGGGTDTQYF
TGTGCCAGCAGCATCGGCGGGGGGGGGACAGATACGCAGTATTTT
>NA|NA|TRBJ2-7|TRBV18
CASSPPGDFYEQYF
TGTGCCAGCTCACCACCGGGAGATTTTTACGAGCAGTACTTC
>NA|NA|TRBJ1-2|TRBV10-3
CAINGGTGGYTF
TGTGCCATCAATGGGGGAACGGGAGGCTACACCTTC
>NA|NA|TRBJ1-2|TRBV27
CASSFKPSNYGYTF
TGTGCCAGCAGTTTTAAGCCGTCTAACTATGGCTACACCTTC
>NA|NA|TRBJ2-7|TRBV7-9
CASSQLPYEQYF
TGTGCCAGCAGTCAACTACCGTACGAGCAGTACTTC
>NA|NA|TRBJ2-1|TRBV30
CAWSAHLEGEQFF
TGTGCCTGGAGTGCCCATTTAGAAGGTGAGCAGTTCTTC
>NA|NA|TRBJ2-2|TRBV5-1
CASRPLALTGELFF
TGCGCCAGCAGGCCACTAGCCCTCACCGGGGAGCTGTTTTTT
>NA|NA|TRBJ2-3|TRBV13
CASSLGSFLAGTDTQYF
TGTGCCAGCAGCTTAGGGAGTTTTCTCGCGGGGACAGATACGCAGTATTTT
>once|TRBD1|TRBJ2-3|TRBV6-5
CASSKQGAKTDTQYF
TGTGCCAGCAGTAAACAGGGGGCGAAGACAGATACGCAGTATTTT
>NA|NA|TRBJ1-1|TRBV28
CASVGGGWSTEAFF
TGTGCCAGCGTTGGTGGGGGATGGAGCACTGAAGCTTTCTTT
>medium-sized|TRBD1|TRBJ1-4|TRBV15
CATSPRGENEKLFF
TGTGCCACCAGCCCCAGGGGGGAGAATGAAAAACTGTTTTTT
>NA|NA|TRBJ2-3|TRBV12-3/TRBV12-4
CASSRIDTQYF
TGTGCCAGCAGCCGAATAGATACGCAGTATTTT
>NA|TRBD1|TRBJ1-1|TRBV19
CASSGQGNTEAFF
TGTGCCAGTAGCGGACAGGGGAACACTGAAGCTTTCTTT
>NA|NA|TRBJ1-5|TRBV6-2/TRBV6-3
CASSPIIANQPQHF
TGTGCCAGCAGCCCCATTATAGCGAATCAGCCCCAGCATTTT
>NA|NA|TRBJ2-7|TRBV9
CASSVALMADEQYF
TGTGCCAGCAGCGTAGCTCTCATGGCAGACGAGCAGTACTTC
>NA|NA|TRBJ1-2|TRBV7-9
CASSLESGYTYGYTF
TGTGCCAGCAGCTTAGAGTCAGGGTATACCTATGGCTACACCTTC
>once|TRBD1|TRBJ1-1|TRBV4-1
CASSHPGTGYTEAFF
TGCGCCAGCAGCCACCCTGGGACAGGGTACACTGAAGCTTTCTTT
>NA|NA|TRBJ1-1|TRBV7-3
CASSLNGGSGTEAFF
TGTGCCAGCAGCTTAAACGGGGGGAGTGGCACTGAAGCTTTCTTT
>NA|TRBD1|TRBJ2-7|TRBV19
CASRGDSYSYEQYF
TGTGCCAGCCGAGGGGACAGCTACTCCTACGAGCAGTACTTC
>once|NA|TRBJ1-3|TRBV9
CASSVEPHSASGNTIYF
TGTGCCAGCAGCGTAGAACCCCACTCCGCATCTGGAAACACCATATATTTT
>NA|NA|TRBJ1-4|TRBV7-2
CASSGSFNEKLFF
TGTGCCAGCAGTGGCAGCTTTAATGAAAAACTGTTTTTT
>NA|TRBD1|TRBJ1-1|TRBV12-5
CRHPTGGNTEAFF
TGTCGCCATCCGACAGGGGGCAACACTGAAGCTTTCTTT
>NA|NA|TRBJ2-1|TRBV11-2
CASSLRPGRLDRDEQFF
TGTGCCAGCAGCCTTCGCCCTGGGAGGCTAGATCGGGATGAGCAGTTCTTC
>NA|NA|TRBJ2-2|TRBV21-1
CASSPDRAGSGELFF
TGTGCCAGCAGCCCTGACAGGGCAGGATCCGGGGAGCTGTTTTTT
>NA|NA|TRBJ1-3|TRBV19
CASSTWDPRNTIYF
TGTGCCAGTAGTACCTGGGACCCTCGAAACACCATATATTTT
>NA|NA|TRBJ1-2|TRBV5-1
CASSLGGYGYTF
TGCGCCAGCAGCTTGGGTGGCTATGGCTACACCTTC
>NA|NA|TRBJ2-1|TRBV4-1
CASSRGIGGYEQFF
TGCGCCAGCAGCCGGGGAATAGGGGGGTATGAGCAGTTCTTC
>NA|NA|TRBJ1-2|TRBV9
CASSVDDSRGYTF
TGTGCCAGCAGCGTAGACGACAGCCGCGGCTACACCTTC
>NA|NA|TRBJ1-5|TRBV5-8
CASTLHPGTRYQPQHF
TGTGCCAGCACCCTACACCCCGGGACCAGGTATCAGCCCCAGCATTTT
>NA|NA|TRBJ1-1|TRBV5-1
CASSLGINTEAFF
TGCGCCAGCAGCTTGGGTATCAACACTGAAGCTTTCTTT
>NA|NA|TRBJ1-2|TRBV7-9
CASSQDSGYTF
TGTGCCAGCAGCCAGGATTCTGGCTACACCTTC
>NA|NA|TRBJ1-2|TRBV19
CASSMGDYGYTF
TGTGCCAGTAGTATGGGTGACTATGGCTACACCTTC
>NA|NA|TRBJ1-1|TRBV6-6
CASRPGQTNTEAFF
TGTGCCAGCAGACCAGGACAGACGAACACTGAAGCTTTCTTT
>NA|TRBD1|TRBJ1-5|TRBV7-2
CASSLRQGDQPQHF
TGTGCCAGCAGTCTCCGACAGGGGGATCAGCCCCAGCATTTT
>NA|NA|TRBJ2-5|TRBV11-3
CASSTRQREAPETQYF
TGTGCCAGCAGCACCAGACAGCGAGAGGCCCCAGAGACCCAGTACTTC
>NA|NA|TRBJ1-1|TRBV7-8
CASSLVRGAGEAFF
TGTGCCAGCAGCTTAGTTCGGGGGGCCGGTGAAGCTTTCTTT
>NA|NA|TRBJ2-2|TRBV6-2/TRBV6-3
CASSYSRLSTGELFF
TGTGCCAGCAGTTACTCGAGGCTCTCCACCGGGGAGCTGTTTTTT
>once|NA|TRBJ1-1|TRBV28
CASRLLNTEAFF
TGTGCCAGCAGGTTATTGAACACTGAAGCTTTCTTT
>NA|NA|TRBJ2-7|TRBV18
CASSPPTGLAYEQYF
TGTGCCAGCTCACCACCGACCGGATTAGCGTACGAGCAGTACTTC
>NA|NA|TRBJ2-7|TRBV6-1
CASSETGSEQYF
TGTGCCAGCAGTGAGACAGGTTCCGAGCAGTACTTC